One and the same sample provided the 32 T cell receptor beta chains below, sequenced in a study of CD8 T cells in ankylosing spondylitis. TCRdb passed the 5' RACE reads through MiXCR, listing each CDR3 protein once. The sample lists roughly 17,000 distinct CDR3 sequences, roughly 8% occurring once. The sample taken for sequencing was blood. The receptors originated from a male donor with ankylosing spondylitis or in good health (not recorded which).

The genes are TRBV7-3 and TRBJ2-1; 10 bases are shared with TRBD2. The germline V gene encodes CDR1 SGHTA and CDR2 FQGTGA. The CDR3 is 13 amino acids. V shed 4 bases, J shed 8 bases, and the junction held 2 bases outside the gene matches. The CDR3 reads CASSSSGSHEQFF. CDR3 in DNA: TGTGCCAGCAGCTCTAGCGGGAGTCATGAGCAGTTCTTC.

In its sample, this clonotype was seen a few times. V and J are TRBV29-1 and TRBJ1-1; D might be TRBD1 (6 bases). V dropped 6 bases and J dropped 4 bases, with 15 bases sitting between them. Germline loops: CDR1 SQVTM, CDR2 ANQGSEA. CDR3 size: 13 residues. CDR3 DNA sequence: TGCAGCGTCCTTACAGGGATATCCACTGAAGCTTTCTTT. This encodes CSVLTGISTEAFF.

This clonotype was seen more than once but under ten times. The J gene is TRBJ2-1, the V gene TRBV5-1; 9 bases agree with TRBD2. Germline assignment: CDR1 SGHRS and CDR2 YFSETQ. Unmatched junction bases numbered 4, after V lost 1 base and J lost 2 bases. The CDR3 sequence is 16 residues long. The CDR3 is CASSLTSGPAYNEQFF. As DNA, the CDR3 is TGCGCCAGCAGCTTGACTAGCGGGCCTGCCTACAATGAGCAGTTCTTC.

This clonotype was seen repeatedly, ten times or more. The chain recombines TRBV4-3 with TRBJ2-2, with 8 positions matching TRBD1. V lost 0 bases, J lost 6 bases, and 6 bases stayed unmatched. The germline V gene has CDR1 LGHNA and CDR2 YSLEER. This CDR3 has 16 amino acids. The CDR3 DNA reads TGCGCCAGCAGCCAAGATTTGGACAGGGTTCCCGGGGAGCTGTTTTTT. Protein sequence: CASSQDLDRVPGELFF.

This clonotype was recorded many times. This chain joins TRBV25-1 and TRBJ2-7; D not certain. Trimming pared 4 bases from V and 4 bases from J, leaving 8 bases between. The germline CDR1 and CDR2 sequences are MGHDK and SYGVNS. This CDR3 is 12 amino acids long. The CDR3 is CASSGAEYEQYF. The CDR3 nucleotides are TGTGCCAGCAGTGGGGCAGAATACGAGCAGTACTTC.

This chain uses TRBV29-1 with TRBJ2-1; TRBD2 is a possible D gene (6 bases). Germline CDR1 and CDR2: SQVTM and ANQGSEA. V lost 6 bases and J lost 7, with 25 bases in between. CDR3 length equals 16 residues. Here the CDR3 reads CSVEMGRGGWSNEQFF. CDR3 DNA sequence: TGCAGCGTCGAAATGGGGCGGGGAGGCTGGAGTAATGAGCAGTTCTTC.

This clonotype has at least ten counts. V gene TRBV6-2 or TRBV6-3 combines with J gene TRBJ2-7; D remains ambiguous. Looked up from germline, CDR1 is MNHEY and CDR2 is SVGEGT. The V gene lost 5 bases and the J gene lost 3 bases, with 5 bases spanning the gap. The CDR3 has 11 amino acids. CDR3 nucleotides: TGTGCCAGCAGTAAGAACTACGAGCAGTACTTC. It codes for CASSKNYEQYF.

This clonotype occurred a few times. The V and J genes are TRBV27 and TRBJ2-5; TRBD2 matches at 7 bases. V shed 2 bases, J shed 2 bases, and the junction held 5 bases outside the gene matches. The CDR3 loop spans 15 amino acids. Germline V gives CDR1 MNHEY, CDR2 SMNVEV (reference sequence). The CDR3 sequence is CASSLQGLVQETQYF. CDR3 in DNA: TGTGCCAGCAGTTTACAAGGACTAGTACAAGAGACCCAGTACTTC.

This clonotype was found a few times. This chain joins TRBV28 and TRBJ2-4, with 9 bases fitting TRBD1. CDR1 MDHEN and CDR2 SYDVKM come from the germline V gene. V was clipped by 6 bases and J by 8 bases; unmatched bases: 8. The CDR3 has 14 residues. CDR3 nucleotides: TGTGCCAGCAGGGGAACAGGGGGCTTGGACATTCAGTACTTC. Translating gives CASRGTGGLDIQYF.

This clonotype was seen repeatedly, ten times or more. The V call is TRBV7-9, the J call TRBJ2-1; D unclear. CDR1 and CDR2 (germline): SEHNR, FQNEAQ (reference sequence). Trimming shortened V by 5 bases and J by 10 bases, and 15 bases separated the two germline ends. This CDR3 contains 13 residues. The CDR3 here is CASSLTGTPEQFF. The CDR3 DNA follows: TGTGCCAGCAGCCTTACCGGAACCCCCGAGCAGTTCTTC.

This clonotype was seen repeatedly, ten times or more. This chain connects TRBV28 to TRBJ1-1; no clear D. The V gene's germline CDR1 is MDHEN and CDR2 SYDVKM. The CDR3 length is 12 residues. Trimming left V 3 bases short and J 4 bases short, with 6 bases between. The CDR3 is CASSLRSTEAFF. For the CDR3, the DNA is TGTGCCAGCAGTTTGCGGAGCACTGAAGCTTTCTTT. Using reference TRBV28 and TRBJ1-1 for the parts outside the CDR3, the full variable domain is DVKVTQSSRYLVKRTGEKVFLECVQDMDHENMFWYRQDPGLGLRLIYFSYDVKMKEKGDIPEGYSVSREKKERFSLILESASTNQTSMYLCASSLRSTEAFFGQGTRLTVV.

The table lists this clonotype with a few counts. The CDR3 region has the DNA TGTGCCACCAGCCTAGATGGGGGCCCTGGGGAAAAACTGTTTTTT. Protein: CATSLDGGPGEKLFF. The genes are TRBV15 and TRBJ1-4; a possible D gene is TRBD1 (6 bases). There are 15 residues in the CDR3. Germline CDR1 and CDR2: LNHNV and YYDKDF (reference sequence). Trimming shortened V by 5 bases and J by 8 bases, and 18 bases separated the two germline ends.

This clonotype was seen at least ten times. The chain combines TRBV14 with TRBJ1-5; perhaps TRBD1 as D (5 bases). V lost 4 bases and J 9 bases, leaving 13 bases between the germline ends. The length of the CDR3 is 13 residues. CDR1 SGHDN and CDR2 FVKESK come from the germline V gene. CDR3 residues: CASSPFDSAPQHF. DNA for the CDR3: TGTGCCAGCAGCCCTTTCGACAGCGCGCCCCAGCATTTT.

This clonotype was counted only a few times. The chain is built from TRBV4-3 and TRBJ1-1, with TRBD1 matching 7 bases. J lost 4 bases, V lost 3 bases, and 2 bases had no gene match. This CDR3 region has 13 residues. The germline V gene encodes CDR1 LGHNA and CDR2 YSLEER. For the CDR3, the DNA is TGCGCCAGCAGCCACCGACAGGGCACTGAAGCTTTCTTT. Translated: CASSHRQGTEAFF.

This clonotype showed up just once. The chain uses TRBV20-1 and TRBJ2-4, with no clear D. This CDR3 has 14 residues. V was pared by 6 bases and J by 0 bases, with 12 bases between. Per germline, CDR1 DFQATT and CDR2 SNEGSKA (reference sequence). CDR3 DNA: TGCAGTGCGTTGAGCACTTTAGCCAAAAACATTCAGTACTTC. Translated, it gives CSALSTLAKNIQYF.

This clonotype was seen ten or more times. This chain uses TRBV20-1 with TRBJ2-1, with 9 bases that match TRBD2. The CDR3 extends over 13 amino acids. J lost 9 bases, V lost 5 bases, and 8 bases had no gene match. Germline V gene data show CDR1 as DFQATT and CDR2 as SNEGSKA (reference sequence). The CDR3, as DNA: TGCAGTGCTCGCCTAGCGGGAATGGGTGAGCAGTTCTTC. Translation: CSARLAGMGEQFF.

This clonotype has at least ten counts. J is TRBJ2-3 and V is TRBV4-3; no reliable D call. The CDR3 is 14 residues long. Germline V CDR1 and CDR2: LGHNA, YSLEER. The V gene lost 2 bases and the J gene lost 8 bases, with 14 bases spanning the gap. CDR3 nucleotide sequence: TGCGCCAGCAGCCAAAGTCTGGACGTAGGTACGCAGTATTTT. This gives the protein CASSQSLDVGTQYF.

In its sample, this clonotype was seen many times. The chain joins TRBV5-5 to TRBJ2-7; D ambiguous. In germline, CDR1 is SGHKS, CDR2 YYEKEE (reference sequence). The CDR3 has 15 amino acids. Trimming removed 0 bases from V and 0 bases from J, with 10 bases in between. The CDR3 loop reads CASSLGGISSYEQYF. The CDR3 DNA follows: TGTGCCAGCAGCTTGGGTGGAATTAGCTCCTACGAGCAGTACTTC.

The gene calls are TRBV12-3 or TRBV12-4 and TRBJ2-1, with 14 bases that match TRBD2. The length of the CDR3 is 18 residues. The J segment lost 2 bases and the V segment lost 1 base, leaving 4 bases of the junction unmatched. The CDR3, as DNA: TGTGCCAGCAGTTTAGGGACTAGCGGGAGGTCCCCCTACAATGAGCAGTTCTTC. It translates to CASSLGTSGRSPYNEQFF.

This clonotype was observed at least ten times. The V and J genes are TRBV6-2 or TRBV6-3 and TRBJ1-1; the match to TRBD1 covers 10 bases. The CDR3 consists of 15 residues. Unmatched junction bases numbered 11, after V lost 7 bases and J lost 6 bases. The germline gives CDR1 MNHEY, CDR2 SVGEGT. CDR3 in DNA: TGTGCCAGCACCAACCGGGGACAGGGGATCCCTGAAGCTTTCTTT. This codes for CASTNRGQGIPEAFF.

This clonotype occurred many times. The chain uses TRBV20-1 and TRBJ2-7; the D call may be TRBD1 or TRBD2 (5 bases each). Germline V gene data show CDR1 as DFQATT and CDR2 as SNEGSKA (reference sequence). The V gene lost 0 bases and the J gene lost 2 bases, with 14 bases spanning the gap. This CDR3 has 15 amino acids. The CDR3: CSARDRGTWAYEQYF. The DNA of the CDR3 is TGCAGTGCTAGAGATCGTGGGACCTGGGCCTACGAGCAGTACTTC.

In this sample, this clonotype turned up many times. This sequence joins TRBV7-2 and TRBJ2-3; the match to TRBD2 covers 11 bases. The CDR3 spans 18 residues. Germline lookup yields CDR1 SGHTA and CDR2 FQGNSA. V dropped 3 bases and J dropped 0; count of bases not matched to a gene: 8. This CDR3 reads CASSFQSSGGQSTDTQYF. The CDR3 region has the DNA TGTGCCAGCAGCTTCCAGTCTAGCGGGGGGCAGAGCACAGATACGCAGTATTTT.

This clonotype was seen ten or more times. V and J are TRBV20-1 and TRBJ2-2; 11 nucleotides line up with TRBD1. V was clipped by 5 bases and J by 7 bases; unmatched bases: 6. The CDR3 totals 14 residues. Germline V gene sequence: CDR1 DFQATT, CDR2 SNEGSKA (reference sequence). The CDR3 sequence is CSALGQGGIGELFF. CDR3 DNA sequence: TGCAGTGCTCTGGGACAGGGGGGTATCGGGGAGCTGTTTTTT.

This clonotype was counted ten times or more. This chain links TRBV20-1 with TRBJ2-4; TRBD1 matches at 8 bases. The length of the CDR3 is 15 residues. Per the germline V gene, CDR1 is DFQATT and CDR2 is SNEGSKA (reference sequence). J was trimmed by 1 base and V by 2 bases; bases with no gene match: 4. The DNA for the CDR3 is TGCAGTGCTAGACAGGGGGCGCTGGCCAAAAACATTCAGTACTTC. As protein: CSARQGALAKNIQYF.

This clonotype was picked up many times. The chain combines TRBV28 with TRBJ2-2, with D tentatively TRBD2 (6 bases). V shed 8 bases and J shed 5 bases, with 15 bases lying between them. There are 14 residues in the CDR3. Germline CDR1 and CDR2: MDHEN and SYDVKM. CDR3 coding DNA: TGTGCCAGCGGAGCAGTAGCGGATACCGGGGAGCTGTTTTTT. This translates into CASGAVADTGELFF.

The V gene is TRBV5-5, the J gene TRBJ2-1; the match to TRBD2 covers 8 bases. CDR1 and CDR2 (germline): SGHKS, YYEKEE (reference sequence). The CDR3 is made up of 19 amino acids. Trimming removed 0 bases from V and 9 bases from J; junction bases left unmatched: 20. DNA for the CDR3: TGTGCCAGCAGCTTGGTCGGGGGGGCGGTTAGCGGACGACGCGGTGAGCAGTTCTTC. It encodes CASSLVGGAVSGRRGEQFF.

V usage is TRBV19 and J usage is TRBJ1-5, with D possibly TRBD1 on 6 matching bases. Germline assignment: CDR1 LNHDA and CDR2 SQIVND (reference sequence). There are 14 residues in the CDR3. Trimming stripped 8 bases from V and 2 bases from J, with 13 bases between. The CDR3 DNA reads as TGTGCCAGTCGTTCGGGGGGCCGCAATCAGCCCCAGCATTTT. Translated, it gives CASRSGGRNQPQHF.

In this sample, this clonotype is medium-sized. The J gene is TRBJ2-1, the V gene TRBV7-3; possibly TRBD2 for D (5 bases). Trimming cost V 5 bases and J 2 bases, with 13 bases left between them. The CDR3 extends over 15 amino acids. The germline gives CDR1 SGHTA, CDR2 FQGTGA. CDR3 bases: TGTGCCAGCAGCCCCTGGTACGGGGCCTACAATGAGCAGTTCTTC. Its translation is CASSPWYGAYNEQFF.

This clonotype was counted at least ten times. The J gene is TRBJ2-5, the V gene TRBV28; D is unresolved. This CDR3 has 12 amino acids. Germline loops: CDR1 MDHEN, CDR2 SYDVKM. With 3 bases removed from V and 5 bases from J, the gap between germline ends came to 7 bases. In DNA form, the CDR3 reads TGTGCCAGCAGTTTCGGCGTCGAGACCCAGTACTTC. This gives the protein CASSFGVETQYF. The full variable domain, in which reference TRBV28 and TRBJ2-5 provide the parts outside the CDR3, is DVKVTQSSRYLVKRTGEKVFLECVQDMDHENMFWYRQDPGLGLRLIYFSYDVKMKEKGDIPEGYSVSREKKERFSLILESASTNQTSMYLCASSFGVETQYFGPGTRLLVL.

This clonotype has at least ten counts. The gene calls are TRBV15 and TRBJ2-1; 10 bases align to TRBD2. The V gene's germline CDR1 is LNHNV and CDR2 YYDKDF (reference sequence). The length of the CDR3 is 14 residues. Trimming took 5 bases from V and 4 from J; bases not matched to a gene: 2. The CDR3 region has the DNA TGTGCCACCAGCGGGGGACTAGCGTACAATGAGCAGTTCTTC. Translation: CATSGGLAYNEQFF. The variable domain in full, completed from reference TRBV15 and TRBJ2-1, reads DAMVIQNPRYQVTQFGKPVTLSCSQTLNHNVMYWYQQKSSQAPKLLFHYYDKDFNNEADTPDNFQSRRPNTSFCFLDIRSPGLGDTAMYLCATSGGLAYNEQFFGPGTRLTVL.

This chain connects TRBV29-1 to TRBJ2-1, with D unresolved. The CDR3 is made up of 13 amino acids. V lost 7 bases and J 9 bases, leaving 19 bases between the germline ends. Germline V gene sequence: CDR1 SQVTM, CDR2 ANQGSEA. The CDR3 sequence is CSGVGWLEGEQFF. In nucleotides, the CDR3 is TGCAGCGGTGTGGGGTGGCTCGAAGGTGAGCAGTTCTTC.

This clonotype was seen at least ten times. The CDR3, as DNA: TGTGCCAGCAGCTTAGCTAGGGACGGTCCTGAAGCTTTCTTT. This codes for CASSLARDGPEAFF. This chain uses TRBV7-2 with TRBJ1-1, with D maybe TRBD1 (5 bases). CDR3 length: 14 amino acids. Trimming took off 0 bases at V and 6 bases at J, with 11 bases between the two ends. Germline V gene sequence: CDR1 SGHTA, CDR2 FQGNSA.